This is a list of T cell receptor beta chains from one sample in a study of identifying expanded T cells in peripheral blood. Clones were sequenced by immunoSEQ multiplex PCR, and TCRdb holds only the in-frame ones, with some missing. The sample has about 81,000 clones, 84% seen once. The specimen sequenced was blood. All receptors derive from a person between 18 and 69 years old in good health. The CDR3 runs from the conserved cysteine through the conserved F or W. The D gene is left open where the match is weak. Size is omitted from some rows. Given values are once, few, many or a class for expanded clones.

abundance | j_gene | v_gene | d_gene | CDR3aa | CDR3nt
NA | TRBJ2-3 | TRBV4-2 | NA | CASSQEQVAPMSTDTQYF | TGTGCCAGCAGCCAAGAACAGGTAGCCCCTATGAGCACAGATACGCAGTATTTT
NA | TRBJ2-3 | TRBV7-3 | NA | CASSRGETDTQYF | TGTGCCAGCAGCAGAGGGGAGACAGATACGCAGTATTTT
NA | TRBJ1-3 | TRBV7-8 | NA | CASSFRGAGNTIYF | TGTGCCAGCAGCTTCAGGGGAGCTGGAAACACCATATATTTT
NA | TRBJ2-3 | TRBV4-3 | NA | CASSQEQDATQYF | TGCGCCAGCAGCCAAGAACAGGATGCTACGCAGTATTTT
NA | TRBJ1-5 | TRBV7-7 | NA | CASSFQYGGSNQPQHF | TGTGCTAGCAGCTTCCAATACGGAGGTAGCAATCAGCCCCAGCATTTT
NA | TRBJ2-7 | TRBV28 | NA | CASSSSDSSYEQYF | TGTGCCAGCAGTTCCTCCGATTCCTCCTACGAGCAGTACTTC
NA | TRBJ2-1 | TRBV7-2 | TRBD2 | CASSLARGSSYNEQFF | TGTGCCAGCAGCTTAGCTCGCGGGAGTTCCTACAATGAGCAGTTCTTC
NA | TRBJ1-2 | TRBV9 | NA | CASSAFSLSNYGYTF | TGTGCCAGCAGCGCCTTCTCACTGAGTAACTATGGCTACACCTTC
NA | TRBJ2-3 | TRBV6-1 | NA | CASSWQGWDTQYF | TGTGCCAGCAGTTGGCAAGGGTGGGATACGCAGTATTTT
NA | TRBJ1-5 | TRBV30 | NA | CAWSEGDQPQHF | TGTGCCTGGAGTGAGGGAGATCAGCCCCAGCATTTT
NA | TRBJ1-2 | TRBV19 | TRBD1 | CASSRPIGTELGGYTF | TGTGCCAGTAGCCGACCCATCGGGACAGAGCTGGGTGGCTACACCTTC
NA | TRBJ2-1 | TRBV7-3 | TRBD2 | CASSQIGTRLDEQFF | TGTGCCAGCAGCCAAATCGGGACTAGATTAGATGAGCAGTTCTTC
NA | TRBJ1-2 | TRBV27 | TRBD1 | CASRTGIEGPGYTF | TGTGCCAGCAGGACAGGGATCGAAGGGCCTGGCTACACCTTC
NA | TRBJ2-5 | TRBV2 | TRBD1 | CASSEDLGQGTETQYF | TGTGCCAGCAGTGAAGATTTGGGACAGGGAACGGAGACCCAGTACTTC
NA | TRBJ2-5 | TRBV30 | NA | CAWDVGRAAQETQYF | TGTGCCTGGGACGTTGGTAGGGCAGCACAAGAGACCCAGTACTTC
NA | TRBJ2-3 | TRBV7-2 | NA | CASSFKNQRLTDTQYF | TGTGCCAGCAGCTTTAAAAATCAGCGGCTCACAGATACGCAGTATTTT
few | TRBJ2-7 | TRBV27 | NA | CASSPRAPRVNEQYF | TGTGCCAGCAGTCCCCGGGCCCCGCGTGTCAACGAGCAGTACTTC
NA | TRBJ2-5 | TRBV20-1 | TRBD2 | CSATSGETQYF | TGCAGTGCCACTAGCGGGGAGACCCAGTACTTC
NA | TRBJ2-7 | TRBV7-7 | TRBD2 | CASSPIGAGGSYEQYF | TGTGCTAGCAGCCCCATTGGCGCGGGAGGGTCCTACGAGCAGTACTTC
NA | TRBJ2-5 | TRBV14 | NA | CASSQDWGPQETQYF | TGTGCCAGCAGCCAAGATTGGGGCCCTCAAGAGACCCAGTACTTC
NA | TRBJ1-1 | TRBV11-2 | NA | CASSLARNTEAFF | TGTGCCAGCAGCTTAGCCAGGAACACTGAAGCTTTCTTT
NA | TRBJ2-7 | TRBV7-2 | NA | CASSLAPGSTYEQNF | TGTGCCAGCAGCTTAGCTCCTGGCTCCACCTACGAGCAGAACTTC
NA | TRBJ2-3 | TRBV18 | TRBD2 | CASLTGTSGPDTQYF | TGTGCCAGCTTAACCGGGACTAGCGGGCCAGATACGCAGTATTTT
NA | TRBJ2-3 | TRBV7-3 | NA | CASSLSGGITDTQYF | TGTGCCAGCAGCTTAAGTGGGGGGATCACAGATACGCAGTATTTT
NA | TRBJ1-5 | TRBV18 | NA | CASSPDRSLRPQHF | TGTGCCAGCTCACCAGACCGGAGCTTGAGGCCCCAGCATTTT
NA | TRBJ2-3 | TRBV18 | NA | CASSQESDTQYF | TGTGCCAGCTCACAGGAGTCAGATACGCAGTATTTT
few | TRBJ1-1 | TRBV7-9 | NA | CASSFPNTEAFF | TGTGCCAGCAGCTTTCCGAACACTGAAGCTTTCTTT
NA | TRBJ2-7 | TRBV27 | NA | CASSPTPGATYEQYF | TGTGCCAGCAGTCCCACCCCCGGGGCCACCTACGAGCAGTACTTC
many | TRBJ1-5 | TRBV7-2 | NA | CASSKGRGDSNQPQHF | TGTGCCAGCAGCAAGGGTAGAGGGGATAGCAATCAGCCCCAGCATTTT
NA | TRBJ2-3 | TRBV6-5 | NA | CASSPEGSTDTQYF | TGTGCCAGCAGCCCCGAGGGAAGCACAGATACGCAGTATTTT
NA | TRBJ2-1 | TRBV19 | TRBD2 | CATSGLANYNEQFF | TGTGCCACCAGCGGACTAGCGAACTACAATGAGCAGTTCTTC
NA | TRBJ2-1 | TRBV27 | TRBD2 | CASTPRGGRGEQFF | TGTGCCAGCACCCCCAGGGGCGGGAGGGGTGAGCAGTTCTTC
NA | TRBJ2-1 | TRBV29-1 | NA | CSAVLSSYNEQFF | TGCAGCGCCGTTTTAAGCTCCTACAATGAGCAGTTCTTC
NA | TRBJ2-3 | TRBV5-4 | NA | CASSGDFTDTQYF | TGTGCCAGCAGCGGGGACTTCACAGATACGCAGTATTTT
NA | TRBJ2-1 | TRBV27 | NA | CASSLGLVYNEQFF | TGTGCCAGCAGTTTGGGGCTAGTGTACAATGAGCAGTTCTTC
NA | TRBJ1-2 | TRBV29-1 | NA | CSVEFGSGYTF | TGCAGCGTTGAATTCGGGTCTGGCTACACCTTC
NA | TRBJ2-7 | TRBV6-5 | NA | CASSYFGGGRSYEQYF | TGTGCCAGCAGTTACTTCGGAGGGGGGAGGTCATACGAGCAGTACTTC
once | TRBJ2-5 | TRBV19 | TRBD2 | CASSPLAGVETQYF | TGTGCCAGTAGCCCGCTAGCGGGAGTGGAGACCCAGTACTTC
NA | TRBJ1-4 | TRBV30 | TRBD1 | CAWSVGTATNEKLFF | TGTGCCTGGAGTGTAGGGACAGCAACTAATGAAAAACTGTTTTTT
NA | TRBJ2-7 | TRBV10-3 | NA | CAISAGAGTYEQYF | TGTGCCATCAGTGCGGGTGCAGGGACCTACGAGCAGTACTTC
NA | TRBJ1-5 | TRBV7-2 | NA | CASSEQENQPQHF | TGTGCCAGCAGCGAACAGGAGAATCAGCCCCAGCATTTT
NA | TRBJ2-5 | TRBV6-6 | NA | CASSYSQQGQETQYF | TGTGCCAGCAGTTACTCCCAACAGGGACAAGAGACCCAGTACTTC
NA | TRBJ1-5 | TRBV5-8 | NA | CASSLRQQPQHF | TGTGCCAGCAGCTTGCGGCAGCAGCCCCAGCATTTT
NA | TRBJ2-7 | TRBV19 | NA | CASSFGLGYEQYF | TGTGCCAGTAGTTTCGGACTCGGCTACGAGCAGTACTTC
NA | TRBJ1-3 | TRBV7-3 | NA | CASSQGPPSGNTIYF | TGTGCCAGCAGCCAGGGACCGCCCTCTGGAAACACCATATATTTT